Below are 32 T cell receptor beta chains sequenced from a single sample in a study of CD8 T cells in Susac syndrome. Random-hexamer reverse transcription was applied to roughly 0.5 to 1 ug RNA. A single record per CDR3 protein comes from TCRdb applying MiXCR to the immunoSEQ multiplex PCR reads. Counted here are under 200,000 distinct CDR3 sequences, 85% to 95% occurring once; the ten biggest clones make up 0.1%. Sequences were obtained from CD4+ T cells from PBMCs. The source of these receptors is a human donor in good health.

The rearrangement uses TRBV20-1 and TRBJ2-7, with TRBD2 matching over 9 bases. V was clipped by 3 bases and J by 2 bases; unmatched bases: 14. CDR3 size: 17 residues. CDR1 and CDR2 from the germline V gene are DFQATT and SNEGSKA (reference sequence). The CDR3 loop reads CSARAPISGSSAYEQYV. CDR3 in DNA: TGCAGTGCTAGGGCCCCCATTAGCGGGAGTAGCGCCTACGAGCAGTACGTC.

The CDR3 sequence is CAWSLDRVNQPQHF. In DNA form, the CDR3 reads TGTGCCTGGTCCCTCGACAGGGTCAATCAGCCCCAGCATTTT. J is TRBJ1-5 and V is TRBV30, with 7 bases matching TRBD1. CDR3 length equals 14 residues. Unmatched junction bases numbered 7, after V lost 5 bases and J lost 3 bases. CDR1 is GTSNPN, CDR2 SVGIG, per germline (reference sequence).

The chain links TRBV7-9 to TRBJ2-6; D tentatively fits TRBD1 or TRBD2 (5 bases each). Germline CDR1 SEHNR, CDR2 FQNEAQ (reference sequence). Trimming took 11 bases from V and 0 from J, leaving 8 bases between them. This CDR3 comprises 13 residues. CDR3 DNA sequence: TGTGCCTGGGGGAGCTCTGGGGCCAACGTCCTGACTTTC. This sequence encodes CAWGSSGANVLTF.

The chain couples TRBV9 to TRBJ2-1; 13 nucleotides match TRBD2. This CDR3 contains 17 residues. V was pared by 3 bases and J by 7 bases, with 10 bases of the junction left unmatched. The germline V gene has CDR1 SGDLS and CDR2 YYNGEE. CDR3 sequence (DNA): TGTGCCAGCAGCGCGACTAGCGGGGGGCTATTACCAAATGAGCAGTTCTTC. Its translation: CASSATSGGLLPNEQFF.

The gene calls are TRBV12-5 and TRBJ2-5, with TRBD2 matching 9 bases. There are 16 residues in the CDR3. Trimming at V came to 1 base and at J to 2 bases, leaving 5 bases not matched to a gene. Germline V lookup: CDR1 LGHNT, CDR2 FRNRAP. CDR3 coding DNA: TGTGCTAGTGGTTTGGGTCCAGCGGGGGGACAAGAGACCCAGTACTTC. It encodes CASGLGPAGGQETQYF.

The sample holds a few counts of this clonotype. This chain joins TRBV20-1 and TRBJ2-3, with 9 nucleotides matching TRBD2. Germline CDR1 reads DFQATT; CDR2 reads SNEGSKA (reference sequence). V shed 2 bases and J 2 bases; nucleotides not matched to a gene: 2. The CDR3 has 14 amino acids. The CDR3 DNA follows: TGCAGTGCTAGACTAGCGGGGACCACAGATACGCAGTATTTT. Protein product: CSARLAGTTDTQYF.

J is TRBJ2-3 and V is TRBV19, with 14 bases lining up with TRBD2. Germline V gives CDR1 LNHDA, CDR2 SQIVND (reference sequence). The CDR3 totals 16 residues. J gave up 3 bases and V 5 bases, and 4 bases lay outside the gene matches. CDR3 residues: CASSGTSGRITDTQYF. CDR3 in DNA: TGTGCCAGTAGTGGGACTAGCGGGAGAATTACAGATACGCAGTATTTT.

This chain joins TRBV6-2 or TRBV6-3 and TRBJ2-7, with 7 bases that match TRBD2. V gave up 5 bases and J gave up 0 bases; unmatched junction bases: 10. The CDR3 spans 16 residues. Germline V gene lookup returns CDR1 MNHEY and CDR2 SVGEGT. The CDR3 sequence is CASSTFTSGASYEQYF. The CDR3 DNA is TGTGCCAGCAGTACATTCACCAGCGGGGCCTCCTACGAGCAGTACTTC.

The chain employs TRBV7-9 and TRBJ2-6; a weak D match, TRBD1 (6 bases). This CDR3 region has 17 residues. In germline, CDR1 is SEHNR, CDR2 FQNEAQ (reference sequence). Between the trimmed V and J ends, which lost 6 bases and 0 bases, there was a span of 15 bases. CDR3 loop: CASRQGTQSSGANVLTF. For the CDR3, the DNA is TGTGCCAGCAGGCAGGGGACCCAATCCTCTGGGGCCAACGTCCTGACTTTC.

The rearrangement links TRBV27 to TRBJ2-3; D not certain. This CDR3 has 13 amino acids. Trimming removed 6 bases from V and 5 bases from J, with 12 bases in between. Germline CDR1 reads MNHEY; CDR2 reads SMNVEV (reference sequence). The DNA of the CDR3 is TGTGCCAGCAGCTCCGGTTACAAAGATACGCAGTATTTT. Translating it yields CASSSGYKDTQYF.

This chain connects TRBV7-3 to TRBJ2-1, with D uncertain. Germline assignment: CDR1 SGHTA and CDR2 FQGTGA. Trimming left V 10 bases short and J 6 bases short, with 16 bases between. The CDR3 sequence is 13 residues long. The CDR3 DNA reads as TGTGCCACCTCGATCGGACGCGGCAATGAGCAGTTCTTC. Residues: CATSIGRGNEQFF.

The count of this clonotype is one. The rearrangement joins TRBV20-1 to TRBJ2-1; 7 nucleotides line up with TRBD2. Germline V gives CDR1 DFQATT, CDR2 SNEGSKA (reference sequence). CDR3 length equals 12 residues. V lost 5 bases, J lost 7 bases, and 5 bases stayed unmatched. The DNA for the CDR3 is TGCAGTGCTCCCAGCGGGATAAATGAGCAGTTCTTC. Amino acids: CSAPSGINEQFF.

The chain carries TRBV4-1 and TRBJ2-5, with D uncertain. The CDR3 sequence is 14 residues long. V lost 0 bases and J lost 2, with 7 bases in between. Germline V gene lookup returns CDR1 MGHRA and CDR2 YSYEKL. CDR3 coding DNA: TGCGCCAGCAGCCAAGAGGTTGCACAAGAGACCCAGTACTTC. Translating it yields CASSQEVAQETQYF.

This clonotype was found a few times. The chain employs TRBV13 and TRBJ2-1; 11 nucleotides agree with TRBD2. The V segment lost 5 bases and the J segment 7 bases; nucleotides outside the gene matches: 4. The CDR3 loop spans 14 amino acids. Germline V CDR1 and CDR2: PRHDT, FYEKMQ (reference sequence). The CDR3 nucleotides read TGTGCCAGCAGCCCTAGGACTAGCGGGAATGAGCAGTTCTTC. It specifies CASSPRTSGNEQFF.

This clonotype appeared once. The V call is TRBV29-1, the J call TRBJ1-1, with D perhaps TRBD1 (5 bases). Trimming removed 3 bases at V and 11 bases at J, with 10 bases between. Looked up from germline, CDR1 is SQVTM and CDR2 is ANQGSEA. This CDR3 is built from 10 residues. CDR3 DNA sequence: TGCAGCGTTGAGACACCAGGGGCTTTCTTT. Its protein product is CSVETPGAFF.

The rearrangement links TRBV4-3 to TRBJ1-5; D call uncertain. The CDR3 runs to 13 residues. Trimming removed 1 base from V and 9 bases from J, with 10 bases in between. Germline CDR1 LGHNA, CDR2 YSLEER. The CDR3 DNA follows: TGCGCCAGCAGCCAAGCCTCTCGTGGGCCCCAGCATTTT. This encodes CASSQASRGPQHF.

The rearrangement uses TRBV5-1 and TRBJ2-3; TRBD1 is a possible D gene (6 bases). The CDR3 has 16 amino acids. With 0 bases removed from V and 3 bases from J, the gap between germline ends came to 14 bases. Germline V lookup: CDR1 SGHRS, CDR2 YFSETQ. The DNA for the CDR3 is TGCGCCAGCAGCTTGGAGGGCAGGGGAAAGACAGATACGCAGTATTTT. Amino acid sequence: CASSLEGRGKTDTQYF.

This clonotype is a singleton in its sample. The CDR3 loop is CASSVLLRTEKLFF. CDR3 coding DNA: TGTGCCAGCAGTGTTCTACTTAGGACCGAAAAACTGTTTTTT. V usage is TRBV2 and J usage is TRBJ1-4; D is unclear. This CDR3 has 14 amino acids. Between the trimmed V and J ends, which lost 4 bases and 8 bases, there was a span of 14 bases. Germline CDR1 and CDR2: SNHLY and FYNNEI. Using reference TRBV2 and TRBJ1-4 for the parts outside the CDR3, the full variable domain is EPEVTQTPSHQVTQMGQEVILRCVPISNHLYFYWYRQILGQKVEFLVSFYNNEISEKSEIFDDQFSVERPDGSNFTLKIRSTKLEDSAMYFCASSVLLRTEKLFFGSGTQLSVL.

This clonotype has only one observation. This chain joins TRBV7-9 and TRBJ1-2, with D uncertain. The V and J ends lost 2 bases and 4 bases respectively, with 11 bases between them. The CDR3 has 14 residues. CDR1 is SEHNR and CDR2 is FQNEAQ in the germline V gene (reference sequence). This CDR3 is CASSLTSVGYGYTF. CDR3 DNA sequence: TGTGCCAGCAGCTTAACTTCGGTCGGCTATGGCTACACCTTC.

The J gene is TRBJ2-2, the V gene TRBV7-9; the match to TRBD1 covers 10 bases. Germline V CDR1 and CDR2: SEHNR, FQNEAQ (reference sequence). After removal of 5 bases from V and 8 bases from J, the junction contained 11 bases not matched to a gene. The length of the CDR3 is 16 residues. The CDR3: CASSVWDRGASGELFF. Written as DNA, the CDR3 is TGTGCCAGCAGCGTATGGGACAGGGGCGCTTCTGGGGAGCTGTTTTTT.

The rearrangement links TRBV2 to TRBJ1-2; no reliable D call. The germline CDR1 and CDR2 sequences are SNHLY and FYNNEI. The length of the CDR3 is 14 residues. Trimming stripped 4 bases from V and 0 bases from J, with 9 bases between. In DNA, the CDR3 is TGTGCCAGCAGTGGGGCCGGTGCTAACTATGGCTACACCTTC. Amino acids: CASSGAGANYGYTF.

This clonotype appeared a single time. This sequence joins TRBV29-1 and TRBJ2-3; TRBD1 is a possible D gene (5 bases). CDR1 and CDR2 (germline): SQVTM, ANQGSEA. The CDR3 sequence is 11 residues long. Trimming removed 7 bases from V and 8 bases from J, with 13 bases in between. CDR3 amino acids: CSASVQGTQYF. CDR3 nucleotides: TGCAGCGCCTCTGTGCAGGGTACGCAGTATTTT.

The V and J genes are TRBV5-8 and TRBJ2-1; 10 bases line up with TRBD1. The CDR3 runs to 15 residues. With V trimmed by 2 bases and J by 3 bases, 2 bases remained unmatched. Germline assignment: CDR1 SGHTS and CDR2 YDEGEE. CDR3 sequence reads: CASSFRDRGYNEQFF. DNA of the CDR3: TGTGCCAGCAGCTTCCGGGACAGGGGCTACAATGAGCAGTTCTTC.

The CDR3 is CASSGADGRSYNEQFF. In nucleotides, the CDR3 is TGTGCCAGCAGTGGGGCAGACGGACGGTCCTACAATGAGCAGTTCTTC. The V and J genes are TRBV28 and TRBJ2-1, with D perhaps matching TRBD1 (5 bases). Deletions cut 5 bases from V and 1 base from J, with 15 bases between. Germline values: CDR1 MDHEN, CDR2 SYDVKM. The CDR3 is made up of 16 amino acids.

The CDR3: CSVQAGAANTGELFF. CDR3 sequence (DNA): TGCAGCGTTCAGGCAGGGGCGGCGAACACCGGGGAGCTGTTTTTT. The chain uses TRBV29-1 and TRBJ2-2, with D maybe TRBD1 (6 bases). Germline V gene sequence: CDR1 SQVTM, CDR2 ANQGSEA. Trimming removed 5 bases from V and 0 bases from J, with 13 bases in between. The CDR3 has 15 residues.

This chain connects TRBV7-9 to TRBJ2-1; a weak D match, TRBD2 (5 bases). The V end was cut by 8 bases, the J end by 9 bases, with 11 bases between. This CDR3 spans 11 amino acids. Germline loops: CDR1 SEHNR, CDR2 FQNEAQ (reference sequence). The CDR3 nucleotides read TGTGCCAGCCGGGAAGACGGTGAGCAGTTCTTC. It is translated as CASREDGEQFF.

The chain uses TRBV20-1 and TRBJ2-5; 8 nucleotides align to TRBD1. V was clipped by 6 bases and J by 4 bases; unmatched bases: 10. This CDR3 region has 14 residues. Germline V gene sequence: CDR1 DFQATT, CDR2 SNEGSKA (reference sequence). Here the CDR3 reads CSAETGEFRETQYF. In DNA form, the CDR3 reads TGCAGTGCCGAGACAGGGGAATTTCGAGAGACCCAGTACTTC.

The gene calls are TRBV20-1 and TRBJ1-6; TRBD1 agrees at 7 bases. The V gene's germline CDR1 is DFQATT and CDR2 SNEGSKA (reference sequence). The CDR3 has 14 amino acids. Unmatched junction bases numbered 8, after V lost 6 bases and J lost 6 bases. CDR3 residues: CSAAAGQINSPLHF. The CDR3 nucleotides are TGCAGTGCGGCGGCGGGACAGATTAATTCACCCCTCCACTTT.

The chain joins TRBV12-3 or TRBV12-4 to TRBJ1-5, with D perhaps matching TRBD1 (6 bases). V was pared by 3 bases and J by 7 bases, with 13 bases between. This CDR3 contains 14 residues. CDR3 sequence reads: CASSFGQLKQPQHF. CDR3 nucleotides: TGTGCCAGCAGTTTCGGACAGCTTAAGCAGCCCCAGCATTTT.

The CDR3 spells CSARRTGPNTEAFF. The CDR3 bases are TGCAGTGCTAGGCGGACAGGTCCGAACACTGAAGCTTTCTTT. The chain employs TRBV20-1 and TRBJ1-1; 7 nucleotides agree with TRBD1. The CDR3 is 14 residues long. Germline CDR1 DFQATT, CDR2 SNEGSKA (reference sequence). The trim removed 3 bases at V and 1 base at J, leaving 5 bases unmatched.

Written as DNA, the CDR3 is TGTGCCAGCACCCCTACTAGCGGGGTCTACGAGCAGTACGTC. Its translation is CASTPTSGVYEQYV. The J gene is TRBJ2-7, the V gene TRBV6-6, with TRBD2 matching 10 bases. The V gene's germline CDR1 is MNHNY and CDR2 SVGAGI (reference sequence). Trimming at V came to 7 bases and at J to 3 bases, leaving 6 bases not matched to a gene. The length of the CDR3 is 14 residues.

This chain uses TRBV27 with TRBJ1-1; tentative D call: TRBD1 (5 bases). Trimming removed 3 bases at V and 7 bases at J, with 21 bases between. Germline loops: CDR1 MNHEY, CDR2 SMNVEV (reference sequence). CDR3 length: 16 residues. The CDR3, as DNA: TGTGCCAGCAGTTTTATTTGGGACTCTCAACCGTATGAAGCTTTCTTT. Translated, it gives CASSFIWDSQPYEAFF.